One sample yielded the 22 T cell receptor beta chains listed below, sequenced in a study of T cells in localized non-small cell lung cancer. Profiling relied on immunoSEQ multiplex PCR, and the TCRdb table lists in-frame clones only, not all of them. The data show approximately 26,000 clones, with over 70% seen just once and 9.5% to 10% held by the top ten. Material: peripheral blood, obtained before any cancer treatment. These receptors were collected from a man aged 35 to 69 with stage III squamous cell lung carcinoma.

V is TRBV6-5 and J is TRBJ2-3; the D gene is possibly TRBD2 (6 bases). Germline lookup yields CDR1 MNHEY and CDR2 SVGAGI. The V end lost 5 bases, the J end lost 6 bases, and 9 bases lay between the germline ends. This CDR3 contains 12 residues. The CDR3 DNA follows: TGTGCCAGCAGTCGGGACTCGGATACGCAGTATTTT. Its protein is CASSRDSDTQYF.

The chain carries TRBV5-1 and TRBJ2-7, with D perhaps matching TRBD1 or TRBD2 (6 bases each). The CDR3 covers 15 residues. CDR1 and CDR2 from the germline V gene are SGHRS and YFSETQ. V dropped 4 bases and J dropped 7 bases, with 21 bases sitting between them. The CDR3 reads CASSPDLPQGREQYF. The CDR3 bases are TGCGCCAGCAGCCCGGACCTACCCCAGGGGAGGGAGCAGTACTTC.

The V and J genes are TRBV4-1 and TRBJ2-5, with D perhaps TRBD1 (5 bases). The V end lost 2 bases, the J end lost 9 bases, and 13 bases lay between the germline ends. CDR1 MGHRA and CDR2 YSYEKL come from the germline V gene. This CDR3 spans 13 amino acids. The chain's CDR3 is CASSQLTERAQYF. The CDR3 coding sequence is TGCGCCAGCAGCCAACTGACAGAAAGGGCCCAGTACTTC.

V is TRBV28 and J is TRBJ2-1; 13 bases map to TRBD2. The germline V gene has CDR1 MDHEN and CDR2 SYDVKM. V trimming: 6 bases; J trimming: 7 bases; junction bases outside the gene matches: 6. This CDR3 contains 15 residues. The CDR3 nucleotides are TGTGCCAGCAGGGGGGGGACTAGCGGGGCGAATGAGCAGTTCTTC. This encodes CASRGGTSGANEQFF.

The chain combines TRBV27 with TRBJ2-5; D perhaps matches TRBD1 (5 bases). CDR1 is MNHEY and CDR2 is SMNVEV in the germline V gene (reference sequence). V lost 3 bases to trimming and J lost 1 base, with 6 bases between them. There are 13 residues in the CDR3. In nucleotides, the CDR3 is TGTGCCAGCAGTTTTGACAGCCAAGAGACCCAGTACTTC. Its protein product is CASSFDSQETQYF.

The CDR3 loop reads CASSTDLTGELFF. CDR3 in DNA: TGTGCCAGCAGCACGGACTTGACCGGGGAGCTGTTTTTT. V gene TRBV7-3 combines with J gene TRBJ2-2; perhaps TRBD2 as D (5 bases). The CDR3 consists of 13 residues. The germline V and J ends were trimmed by 5 bases and 5 bases, with 9 bases remaining between them. The germline CDR1 and CDR2 sequences are SGHTA and FQGTGA. Complete variable domain (other parts from reference TRBV7-3 and TRBJ2-2): GAGVSQTPSNKVTEKGKYVELRCDPISGHTALYWYRQSLGQGPEFLIYFQGTGAADDSGLPNDRFFAVRPEGSVSTLKIQRTERGDSAVYLCASSTDLTGELFFGEGSRLTVL.

V is TRBV6-5 and J is TRBJ1-1; D is perhaps TRBD1 (6 bases). The CDR3 sequence is 15 residues long. V lost 4 bases and J 8 bases, leaving 20 bases between the germline ends. Looked up from germline, CDR1 is MNHEY and CDR2 is SVGAGI. Here the CDR3 DNA reads TGTGCCAGCAGTTCGGCGGGGACATGGGATGGCGAAGCTTTCTTT. It yields the protein CASSSAGTWDGEAFF.

This clone appeared once. This chain links TRBV30 with TRBJ1-2; 8 bases are a match to TRBD1. CDR3 length: 13 residues. The V segment lost 4 bases and the J segment 4 bases; nucleotides outside the gene matches: 5. The V gene's germline CDR1 is GTSNPN and CDR2 SVGIG (reference sequence). CDR3 sequence: CAWTTGVVYGYTF. CDR3 nucleotide sequence: TGTGCCTGGACGACAGGGGTAGTCTATGGCTACACCTTC.

V and J are TRBV15 and TRBJ2-5; 7 bases match TRBD2. The CDR3 consists of 14 residues. The junction had 4 bases not matched to a gene; V was cut back by 1 base and J by 5 bases. CDR1 LNHNV and CDR2 YYDKDF come from the germline V gene (reference sequence). This CDR3 reads CATSRAGGGETQYF. As DNA, the CDR3 is TGTGCCACCAGCAGAGCGGGAGGTGGGGAGACCCAGTACTTC.

This clone was counted only a few times. This chain connects TRBV11-2 to TRBJ2-1, with 8 bases identical to TRBD2. CDR3 length: 14 residues. Per the germline V gene, CDR1 is SGHAT and CDR2 is FQNNGV. The ends lost 4 bases at V and 9 bases at J; junction bases unmatched: 8. In DNA form, the CDR3 reads TGTGCCAGCAGCTCAGGACTAGCAGCGGTTGAGCAGTTCTTC. Its protein product is CASSSGLAAVEQFF.

The chain combines TRBV7-9 with TRBJ2-3; the match to TRBD2 covers 9 bases. V lost 3 bases to trimming and J lost 2 bases; unmatched junction nucleotides: 9. Germline values: CDR1 SEHNR, CDR2 FQNEAQ (reference sequence). CDR3 size: 17 residues. In nucleotides, the CDR3 is TGTGCCAGCAGCTTCCCCATCCGACTAGCGGCCACAGATACGCAGTATTTT. Translation: CASSFPIRLAATDTQYF.

V usage is TRBV19 and J usage is TRBJ2-7; TRBD2 might be the D (5 bases). The ends were cut back, 6 bases at V and 5 bases at J, with 14 bases in the middle. CDR3 length: 13 amino acids. Germline V gene lookup returns CDR1 LNHDA and CDR2 SQIVND (reference sequence). CDR3: CASRNFGKDEQYF. The CDR3 nucleotides are TGTGCCAGTAGGAATTTCGGGAAGGACGAGCAGTACTTC. Using reference TRBV19 and TRBJ2-7 for the parts outside the CDR3, the full variable domain is DGGITQSPKYLFRKEGQNVTLSCEQNLNHDAMYWYRQDPGQGLRLIYYSQIVNDFQKGDIAEGYSVSREKKESFPLTVTSAQKNPTAFYLCASRNFGKDEQYFGPGTRLTVT.

This clone turned up a few times. The chain links TRBV15 to TRBJ2-1, with 7 bases matching TRBD2. Trimming at V came to 3 bases and at J to 2 bases, leaving 7 bases not matched to a gene. The CDR3 extends over 16 amino acids. Germline V lookup: CDR1 LNHNV, CDR2 YYDKDF (reference sequence). The CDR3, as DNA: TGTGCCACCAGCAGGGGGCAACGGGGGGCCTACAATGAGCAGTTCTTC. The encoded protein is CATSRGQRGAYNEQFF. The variable domain in full, completed from reference TRBV15 and TRBJ2-1, reads DAMVIQNPRYQVTQFGKPVTLSCSQTLNHNVMYWYQQKSSQAPKLLFHYYDKDFNNEADTPDNFQSRRPNTSFCFLDIRSPGLGDTAMYLCATSRGQRGAYNEQFFGPGTRLTVL.

J is TRBJ2-5 and V is TRBV11-3; D remains ambiguous. The CDR3 is 13 residues long. Germline values: CDR1 SGHNT, CDR2 YENEEA. Trimming left V 0 bases short and J 2 bases short, with 4 bases between. CDR3 in amino acids: CASSLDRQETQYF. The CDR3 DNA reads TGTGCCAGCAGCTTAGATCGGCAAGAGACCCAGTACTTC.

V usage is TRBV18 and J usage is TRBJ1-2, with D uncertain. CDR1 is KGHSH and CDR2 is LQKENI in the germline V gene. The CDR3 length is 16 residues. Trimming shortened V by 3 bases and J by 0 bases, and 14 bases separated the two germline ends. CDR3 in amino acids: CASSPPFGTANYGYTF. The CDR3 coding sequence is TGTGCCAGCTCACCTCCCTTCGGTACGGCTAACTATGGCTACACCTTC. Full variable domain (rest looked up from reference TRBV18 and TRBJ1-2): NAGVMQNPRHLVRRRGQEARLRCSPMKGHSHVYWYRQLPEEGLKFMVYLQKENIIDESGMPKERFSAEFPKEGPSILRIQQVVRGDSAAYFCASSPPFGTANYGYTFGSGTRLTVV.

This sequence joins TRBV4-2 and TRBJ2-7; D is possibly TRBD2 (5 bases). The germline gives CDR1 LGHNA, CDR2 YNFKEQ. Trimming left V 1 base short and J 2 bases short, with 9 bases between. CDR3 size: 14 residues. CDR3 residues: CASSQVTRPYEQYF. The CDR3 DNA is TGTGCCAGCAGCCAAGTTACTAGACCCTACGAGCAGTACTTC.

The rearrangement links TRBV4-1 to TRBJ2-6, with D tentatively TRBD2 (6 bases). The CDR3 is 17 residues long. Germline CDR1 is MGHRA and CDR2 is YSYEKL. Trimming took off 2 bases at V and 0 bases at J, with 11 bases between the two ends. CDR3: CASSQPGLSSGANVLTF. The CDR3 DNA sequence: TGCGCCAGCAGCCAACCGGGACTGAGCTCTGGGGCCAACGTCCTGACTTTC.

The chain is built from TRBV30 and TRBJ1-2; the match to TRBD1 covers 10 bases. This CDR3 is 15 amino acids long. Losses at the gene ends were 0 bases for V and 5 bases for J; bases not matched to a gene: 6. CDR1 is GTSNPN and CDR2 is SVGIG in the germline V gene (reference sequence). The CDR3 DNA reads as TGTGCCTGGAGTGTAGGGACAGGGGCGAAGTATGGCTACACCTTC. Its translation is CAWSVGTGAKYGYTF.

This chain links TRBV27 with TRBJ1-1; 10 nucleotides align to TRBD1. Germline assignment: CDR1 MNHEY and CDR2 SMNVEV (reference sequence). V lost 5 bases and J lost 4; bases outside the gene matches: 7. CDR3 length: 15 residues. The CDR3 spells CASSLSGTGATEAFF. CDR3 nucleotides: TGTGCCAGCAGTCTCTCCGGGACAGGGGCCACTGAAGCTTTCTTT.

The chain joins TRBV7-8 to TRBJ2-7; D ambiguous. V was shortened by 1 base and J by 1 base, with 11 bases between the two germline ends. The CDR3 covers 15 residues. Germline CDR1 reads SGHVS; CDR2 reads FQNEAQ. CDR3 DNA: TGTGCCAGCAGCTTAGGGCAGGCCCCATCCTACGAGCAGTACGTC. It yields the protein CASSLGQAPSYEQYV.

The chain employs TRBV9 and TRBJ1-1, with 8 bases identical to TRBD1. The CDR3 sequence is 16 residues long. CDR1 SGDLS and CDR2 YYNGEE come from the germline V gene. V was clipped by 3 bases and J by 0 bases; unmatched bases: 7. CDR3 bases: TGTGCCAGCAGCGATCGCGCAGGGGGCATGAACACTGAAGCTTTCTTT. This codes for CASSDRAGGMNTEAFF.

The CDR3 spells CASRASGLGNEQFF. CDR3 bases: TGTGCCAGCAGGGCTAGCGGGCTGGGGAATGAGCAGTTCTTC. The chain recombines TRBV7-3 with TRBJ2-1, with 8 bases matching TRBD2. The germline gives CDR1 SGHTA, CDR2 FQGTGA. J lost 7 bases, V lost 6 bases, and 8 bases had no gene match. The CDR3 is 14 residues long.